These 27 T cell receptor beta chains were sequenced from one sample in a study of blood T cell repertoires in COVID-19. The table came from immunoSEQ multiplex PCR; TCRdb's copy has only in-frame clones and leaves some out. The data hold about 44,000 clones, with about 88% observed a single time. Sequencing used peripheral blood. All receptors derive from a human donor in a cohort sampled during active COVID-19.

The CDR3 DNA follows: TGCGCCAGCAGCCAAGATGGGCGTATGAGCGGGGGAAACAATGAGCAGTTCTTC. Translating gives CASSQDGRMSGGNNEQFF. The rearrangement uses TRBV4-1 and TRBJ2-1; TRBD2 agrees at 8 bases. Losses at the gene ends were 0 bases for V and 5 bases for J; bases not matched to a gene: 12. CDR3 length equals 18 residues. Per germline, CDR1 MGHRA and CDR2 YSYEKL.

The CDR3 DNA is TGCGCCAGCAGCCGTCAACCGGGACAGGGGGCGAACACAGATACGCAGTATTTT. Amino acid sequence: CASSRQPGQGANTDTQYF. This rearrangement joins TRBV5-1 to TRBJ2-3, with 12 positions matching TRBD1. Germline V gene data show CDR1 as SGHRS and CDR2 as YFSETQ. CDR3 length: 18 amino acids. Trimming removed 4 bases from V and 2 bases from J; junction bases left unmatched: 11.

The rearrangement links TRBV13 to TRBJ2-2; D is unresolved. This CDR3 contains 15 residues. The germline V gene encodes CDR1 PRHDT and CDR2 FYEKMQ (reference sequence). The V end lost 0 bases, the J end lost 10 bases, and 15 bases lay between the germline ends. The CDR3 region has the DNA TGTGCCAGCAGCTTAGGCAGAGGAGCCTCCGAGGAGCTGTTTTTT. Its translation is CASSLGRGASEELFF.

This clone was seen a single time. J is TRBJ2-1 and V is TRBV7-9; 13 bases are a match to TRBD2. CDR1 SEHNR and CDR2 FQNEAQ come from the germline V gene (reference sequence). The CDR3 sequence is 16 residues long. V was clipped by 5 bases and J by 7 bases; unmatched bases: 8. CDR3 nucleotides: TGTGCCAGCAGCCCGGGACTAGCGGGGCCATCGAATGAGCAGTTCTTC. It yields the protein CASSPGLAGPSNEQFF.

The sample holds one count of this clone. The chain recombines TRBV3-1 (or the pseudogene TRBV3-2) with TRBJ2-5; TRBD2 aligns across 9 bases. V shed 1 base and J 5 bases; nucleotides not matched to a gene: 8. The CDR3 totals 16 residues. Germline-derived CDR1 and CDR2 are LGHDT and YNNKEL (reference sequence). This chain's CDR3 is CASSQGAGAGGETQYF. CDR3 bases: TGTGCCAGCAGCCAAGGAGCTGGGGCGGGAGGGGAGACCCAGTACTTC.

On this clone itself: Other DNA sequences in this specimen translate into the identical CDR3. The chain couples TRBV3-1 (or the pseudogene TRBV3-2) to TRBJ2-5; the D is unclear. V lost 1 base and J lost 4, with 4 bases in between. Germline CDR1 and CDR2: LGHDT and YNNKEL (reference sequence). The CDR3 has 12 residues. The CDR3 here is CASSQGGETQYF. The CDR3 coding sequence is TGTGCCAGCAGCCAAGGAGGAGAGACCCAGTACTTC.

This clone was detected ten times or more. The sample holds other DNA sequences that translate to the same CDR3. The rearrangement links TRBV6-5 to TRBJ1-1; 9 nucleotides agree with TRBD1. This CDR3 has 12 amino acids. J lost 4 bases, V lost 6 bases, and 0 bases had no gene match. The germline V gene encodes CDR1 MNHEY and CDR2 SVGAGI. The CDR3 here is CASRDRGTEAFF. The CDR3 region has the DNA TGTGCCAGCAGGGACAGGGGCACTGAAGCTTTCTTT.

The chain carries TRBV7-2 and TRBJ1-2; 9 bases are a match to TRBD1. This CDR3 has 13 residues. V lost 5 bases, J lost 6 bases, and 4 bases stayed unmatched. CDR1 is SGHTA and CDR2 is FQGNSA in the germline V gene. CDR3 nucleotides: TGTGCCAGCAGCCCAGGACAGGGGAATGGCTACACCTTC. Translation: CASSPGQGNGYTF.

The rearrangement joins TRBV11-2 to TRBJ1-1, with D uncertain. Germline-derived CDR1 and CDR2 are SGHAT and FQNNGV. This CDR3 has 12 amino acids. V shed 2 bases and J shed 8 bases, with 9 bases lying between them. CDR3 nucleotide sequence: TGTGCCAGCAGCTTAACGGTCAGGGAAGCTTTCTTT. Its translation: CASSLTVREAFF.

The chain couples TRBV5-1 to TRBJ2-3; 11 bases map to TRBD2. V lost 4 bases to trimming and J lost 2 bases; unmatched junction nucleotides: 6. Per the germline V gene, CDR1 is SGHRS and CDR2 is YFSETQ. The CDR3 runs 16 residues. The CDR3: CASSLGTSGHTDTQYF. DNA for the CDR3: TGCGCCAGCAGCCTAGGGACTAGCGGTCACACAGATACGCAGTATTTT.

The chain joins TRBV9 to TRBJ2-5; D is perhaps TRBD1 (6 bases). Germline-derived CDR1 and CDR2 are SGDLS and YYNGEE. V was pared by 3 bases and J by 5 bases, with 14 bases between. The CDR3 sequence is 14 residues long. DNA for the CDR3: TGTGCCAGCAGCGCAGGGGTGGCGGTCGAGACCCAGTACTTC. Translated, it gives CASSAGVAVETQYF.

The J gene is TRBJ2-3, the V gene TRBV6-2 or TRBV6-3; 12 nucleotides align to TRBD2. J was trimmed by 6 bases and V by 0 bases; bases with no gene match: 4. This CDR3 is built from 16 residues. Germline V lookup: CDR1 MNHEY, CDR2 SVGEGT. Written as DNA, the CDR3 is TGTGCCAGCAGTTACTCGACTAGCGGGGGACCCGATACGCAGTATTTT. It yields the protein CASSYSTSGGPDTQYF.

In its sample, this clone was seen once. This chain joins TRBV5-4 and TRBJ2-7, with 7 positions matching TRBD2. V was clipped by 4 bases and J by 5 bases; unmatched bases: 6. CDR1 SGHNT and CDR2 YYREEE come from the germline V gene (reference sequence). The CDR3 is made up of 13 amino acids. Written as DNA, the CDR3 is TGTGCCAGCAGCGCTCCGGGACTAAACGAGCAGTACGTC. Amino acid sequence: CASSAPGLNEQYV.

The V and J genes are TRBV3-1 (or the pseudogene TRBV3-2) and TRBJ1-6; no definite D call. Trimming took 3 bases from V and 7 from J, leaving 4 bases between them. This CDR3 contains 12 residues. Germline V gene data show CDR1 as LGHDT and CDR2 as YNNKEL (reference sequence). The CDR3 sequence: CASSQGNSPLHF. The CDR3 DNA reads TGTGCCAGCAGCCAGGGCAATTCACCCCTCCACTTT.

The V and J genes are TRBV29-1 and TRBJ1-1; D possibly corresponds to TRBD1 (6 bases). Trimming took 7 bases from V and 5 from J, leaving 17 bases between them. From germline, CDR1 is SQVTM and CDR2 ANQGSEA. CDR3 size: 13 residues. The DNA for the CDR3 is TGCAGCGCCACGCCAACAGGGTTTACTGAAGCTTTCTTT. Protein product: CSATPTGFTEAFF.

The V gene is TRBV6-2 or TRBV6-3, the J gene TRBJ1-2, with D possibly matching TRBD1 (5 bases). The CDR3 extends over 15 amino acids. In germline, CDR1 is MNHEY, CDR2 SVGEGT. The ends were cut back, 0 bases at V and 2 bases at J, with 10 bases in the middle. The CDR3 sequence: CASSYSGQANYGYTF. The CDR3 DNA sequence: TGTGCCAGCAGTTACTCGGGGCAGGCCAACTATGGCTACACCTTC.

The chain uses TRBV5-1 and TRBJ1-4; D uncertain. The germline CDR1 and CDR2 sequences are SGHRS and YFSETQ. V lost 3 bases and J lost 6, with 15 bases in between. The CDR3 consists of 15 residues. The CDR3 nucleotides read TGCGCCAGCAGCTCAGCCGGCGGCGTCTATGAAAAACTGTTTTTT. Protein sequence: CASSSAGGVYEKLFF.

The rearrangement uses TRBV7-2 and TRBJ2-1, with D possibly matching TRBD2 (5 bases). V lost 5 bases and J 8 bases, leaving 22 bases between the germline ends. Germline V gives CDR1 SGHTA, CDR2 FQGNSA. CDR3 length: 16 residues. CDR3 sequence: CASSHGLASKGDEQFF. The CDR3 region has the DNA TGTGCCAGCAGCCACGGACTTGCCTCCAAAGGCGATGAGCAGTTCTTC.

This chain connects TRBV6-5 to TRBJ1-2; D unresolved. The germline CDR1 and CDR2 sequences are MNHEY and SVGAGI. The CDR3 covers 14 residues. Trimming pared 9 bases from V and 1 base from J, leaving 15 bases between. This CDR3 is CASFRLESNYGYTF. The CDR3 DNA reads as TGTGCCAGTTTTCGACTAGAGAGTAACTATGGCTACACCTTC.

This sequence joins TRBV2 and TRBJ2-3; D is ambiguous. The CDR3 totals 15 residues. V was clipped by 8 bases and J by 7 bases, with 22 bases between them. CDR1 is SNHLY and CDR2 is FYNNEI in the germline V gene. Here the CDR3 reads CASCPTGGLAYTQYF. In DNA, the CDR3 is TGTGCCAGCTGCCCCACGGGTGGTCTCGCGTATACGCAGTATTTT.

This clone was seen ten or more times. The V call is TRBV7-9, the J call TRBJ1-1; 8 bases match TRBD1. J gave up 5 bases and V 5 bases, and 13 bases lay outside the gene matches. This CDR3 has 16 amino acids. The germline gives CDR1 SEHNR, CDR2 FQNEAQ (reference sequence). The DNA for the CDR3 is TGTGCCAGCAGCCCTAATGCAGGGGGCGGTCGAACTGAAGCTTTCTTT. Translated, it gives CASSPNAGGGRTEAFF.

The chain joins TRBV5-4 to TRBJ2-6; 7 positions match TRBD1. The CDR3 covers 18 residues. Trimming at V came to 4 bases and at J to 0 bases, leaving 10 bases not matched to a gene. Germline V gene data show CDR1 as SGHNT and CDR2 as YYREEE (reference sequence). As DNA, the CDR3 is TGTGCCAGCAGCGCAAACAGGGGATCCCTCTCTGGGGCCAACGTCCTGACTTTC. It specifies CASSANRGSLSGANVLTF.

The chain has TRBV6-6 and TRBJ2-3; 10 bases fit TRBD2. The CDR3 sequence is 15 residues long. Per the germline V gene, CDR1 is MNHNY and CDR2 is SVGAGI (reference sequence). V gave up 7 bases and J gave up 6 bases; unmatched junction bases: 10. The CDR3 DNA follows: TGTGCCAGCAAAACAAGCGGGGGGGCCGGTGATACGCAGTATTTT. Translation gives CASKTSGGAGDTQYF.

This rearrangement joins TRBV3-1 (or the pseudogene TRBV3-2) to TRBJ1-1, with D perhaps matching TRBD1 (6 bases). The CDR3 runs 14 residues. Trimming shortened V by 1 base and J by 9 bases, and 15 bases separated the two germline ends. Per germline, CDR1 LGHDT and CDR2 YNNKEL (reference sequence). CDR3 coding DNA: TGTGCCAGCAGCCAAGGACTCGGGAGGGGGAAAGCTTTCTTT. Encoded protein: CASSQGLGRGKAFF.

Only a few counts were recorded for this clone. One end of the junction is discordant with germline, which a read error may explain. The rearrangement links TRBV6-5 to TRBJ2-2; the D is unclear. CDR3 length: 15 amino acids. The germline V gene encodes CDR1 MNHEY and CDR2 SVGAGI. CDR3 sequence: CASSLTFPRTVELFF. In DNA form, the CDR3 reads TGTGCCAGCAGTTTGACATTTCCCCGCACCGTGGAGCTGTTTTTT.

The V call is TRBV7-2, the J call TRBJ1-2; D possibly corresponds to TRBD1 (5 bases). The V gene lost 1 base and the J gene lost 4 bases, with 13 bases spanning the gap. Germline V lookup: CDR1 SGHTA, CDR2 FQGNSA. The CDR3 length is 15 residues. CDR3 nucleotides: TGTGCCAGCAGCTTAGGATCGGAGGGGCTCTATGGCTACACCTTC. Its translation is CASSLGSEGLYGYTF.

As concerns this clone: Additional DNA sequences in this sample encode the identical CDR3. V gene TRBV18 combines with J gene TRBJ2-7; TRBD1 matches at 9 bases. V dropped 0 bases and J dropped 3; count of bases not matched to a gene: 3. Germline assignment: CDR1 KGHSH and CDR2 LQKENI. The length of the CDR3 is 15 residues. In DNA, the CDR3 is TGTGCCAGCTCACCACCGAGGGGACAGGGCTACGAGCAGTACTTC. This sequence encodes CASSPPRGQGYEQYF.